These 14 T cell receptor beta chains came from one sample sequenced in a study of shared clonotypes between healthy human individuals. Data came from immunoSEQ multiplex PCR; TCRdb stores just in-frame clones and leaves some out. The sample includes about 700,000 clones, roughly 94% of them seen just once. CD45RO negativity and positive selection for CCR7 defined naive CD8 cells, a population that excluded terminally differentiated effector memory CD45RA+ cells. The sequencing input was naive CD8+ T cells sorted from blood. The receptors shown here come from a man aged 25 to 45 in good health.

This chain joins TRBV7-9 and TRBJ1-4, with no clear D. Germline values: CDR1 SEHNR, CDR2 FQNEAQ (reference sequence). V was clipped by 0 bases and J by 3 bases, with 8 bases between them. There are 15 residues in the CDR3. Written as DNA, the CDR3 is TGTGCCAGCAGCTTAGCGTCAGATTCTAATGAAAAACTGTTTTTT. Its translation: CASSLASDSNEKLFF. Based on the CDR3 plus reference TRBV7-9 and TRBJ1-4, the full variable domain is DTGVSQNPRHKITKRGQNVTFRCDPISEHNRLYWYRQTLGQGPEFLTYFQNEAQLEKSRLLSDRFSAERPKGSFSTLEIQRTEQGDSAMYLCASSLASDSNEKLFFGSGTQLSVL.

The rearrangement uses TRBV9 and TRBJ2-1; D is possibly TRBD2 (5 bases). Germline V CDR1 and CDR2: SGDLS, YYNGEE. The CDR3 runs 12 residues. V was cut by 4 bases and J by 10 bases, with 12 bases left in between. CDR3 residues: CASSRSRGEQFF. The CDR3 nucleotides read TGTGCCAGCAGCCGGAGCCGAGGGGAGCAGTTCTTC.

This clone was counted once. This CDR3 is CASGRDPSYEQYF. As DNA, the CDR3 is TGTGCCAGCGGAAGGGACCCCTCCTACGAGCAGTACTTC. The V call is TRBV9, the J call TRBJ2-7; D is possibly TRBD1 or TRBD2 (5 bases each). CDR3 length equals 13 residues. Germline lookup yields CDR1 SGDLS and CDR2 YYNGEE. V gave up 7 bases and J gave up 0 bases, with 11 bases separating them.

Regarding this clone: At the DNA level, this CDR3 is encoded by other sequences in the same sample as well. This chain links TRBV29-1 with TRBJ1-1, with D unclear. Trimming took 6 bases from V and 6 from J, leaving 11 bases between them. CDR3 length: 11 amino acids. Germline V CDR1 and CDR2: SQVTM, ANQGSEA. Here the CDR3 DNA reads TGCAGCGTGACCGGGAGGTCTGAAGCTTTCTTT. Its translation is CSVTGRSEAFF.

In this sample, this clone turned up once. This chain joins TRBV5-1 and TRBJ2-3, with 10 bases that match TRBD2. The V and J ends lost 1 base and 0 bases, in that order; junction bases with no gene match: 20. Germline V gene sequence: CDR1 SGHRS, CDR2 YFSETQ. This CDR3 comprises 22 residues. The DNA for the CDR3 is TGCGCCAGCAGCTTGCTGGTTGGGGCTAGCGGGAGTCTCCTAGGCAGCACAGATACGCAGTATTTT. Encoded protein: CASSLLVGASGSLLGSTDTQYF.

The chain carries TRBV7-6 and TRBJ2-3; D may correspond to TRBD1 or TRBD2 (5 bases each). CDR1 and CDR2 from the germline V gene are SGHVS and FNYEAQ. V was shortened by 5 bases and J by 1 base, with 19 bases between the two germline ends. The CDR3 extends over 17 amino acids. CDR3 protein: CASSPTLTGPGTDTQYF. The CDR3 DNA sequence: TGTGCCAGCAGCCCAACCTTGACGGGACCGGGCACAGATACGCAGTATTTT.

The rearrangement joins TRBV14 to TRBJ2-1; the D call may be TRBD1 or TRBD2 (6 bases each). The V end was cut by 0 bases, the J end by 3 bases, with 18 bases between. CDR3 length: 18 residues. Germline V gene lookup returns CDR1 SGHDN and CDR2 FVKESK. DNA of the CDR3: TGTGCCAGCAGCCAAGATCCCGTATTCGGGGGCAGCTACAATGAGCAGTTCTTC. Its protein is CASSQDPVFGGSYNEQFF.

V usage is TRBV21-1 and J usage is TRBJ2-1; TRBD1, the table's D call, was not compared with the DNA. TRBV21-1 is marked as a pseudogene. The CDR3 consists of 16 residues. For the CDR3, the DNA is TGTGCCAGCAGCGAACCTACAGGGGGCATACACAATGAGCAGTTCTTC. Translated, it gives CASSEPTGGIHNEQFF.

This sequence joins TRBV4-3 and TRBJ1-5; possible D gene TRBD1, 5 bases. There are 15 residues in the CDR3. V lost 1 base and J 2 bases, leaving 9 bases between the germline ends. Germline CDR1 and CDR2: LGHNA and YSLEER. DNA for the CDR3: TGCGCCAGCAGCCAAGGATGGGGGGGCAATCAGCCCCAGCATTTT. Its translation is CASSQGWGGNQPQHF.

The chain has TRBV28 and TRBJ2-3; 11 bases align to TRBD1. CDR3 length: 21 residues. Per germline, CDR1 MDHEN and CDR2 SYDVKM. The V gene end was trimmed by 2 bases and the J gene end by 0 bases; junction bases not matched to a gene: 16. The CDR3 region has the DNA TGTGCCAGCAGTTTAAGCTTGGGACAGGGGGTCTCCCCCCTGAGCACAGATACGCAGTATTTT. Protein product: CASSLSLGQGVSPLSTDTQYF.

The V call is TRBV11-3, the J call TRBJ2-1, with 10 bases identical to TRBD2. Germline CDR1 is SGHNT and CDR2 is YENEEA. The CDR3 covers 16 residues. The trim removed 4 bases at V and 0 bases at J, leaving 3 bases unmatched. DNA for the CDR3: TGTGCCAGCAGCTCCGCTAGCGGGAGCTCCTACAATGAGCAGTTCTTC. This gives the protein CASSSASGSSYNEQFF.

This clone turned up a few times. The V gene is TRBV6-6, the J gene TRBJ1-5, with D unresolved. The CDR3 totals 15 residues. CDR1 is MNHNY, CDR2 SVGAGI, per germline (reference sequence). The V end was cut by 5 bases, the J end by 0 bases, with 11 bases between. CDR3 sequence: CASSPKEDSNQPQHF. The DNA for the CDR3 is TGTGCCAGCAGTCCTAAGGAAGATAGCAATCAGCCCCAGCATTTT.

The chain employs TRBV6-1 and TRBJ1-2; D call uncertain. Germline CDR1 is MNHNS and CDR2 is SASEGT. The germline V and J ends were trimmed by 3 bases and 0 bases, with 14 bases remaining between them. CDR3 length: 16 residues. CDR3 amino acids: CASSDPEGATNYGYTF. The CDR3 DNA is TGTGCCAGCAGTGATCCCGAAGGAGCAACTAACTATGGCTACACCTTC.

In nucleotides, the CDR3 is TGTGCCAGCAGTTTAAGAGGGTTATGGGGCTACACCTTC. Translation: CASSLRGLWGYTF. This sequence joins TRBV28 and TRBJ1-2; D uncertain. Germline V gene sequence: CDR1 MDHEN, CDR2 SYDVKM. The V end lost 2 bases, the J end lost 8 bases, and 12 bases lay between the germline ends. The CDR3 covers 13 residues.